Listed below are T cell receptor beta chains from one sample, sequenced in a study of T cell repertoires in cytomegalovirus infection. From the reads, TCRdb called clonotypes with MiXCR, one entry per CDR3 protein. This sample yields approximately 400,000 distinct CDR3 sequences, of which approximately 31% are seen a single time; 12% to 15% belongs to the top ten. Sequencing input: PBMCs. The source is a human donor in good health (CMV status not recorded). Some clones in this sample may be carry-over from other donors' samples. Both conserved end residues are part of each CDR3. Fields, in order: J gene, clone size, V gene, D gene, CDR3 DNA, CDR3 protein. The D gene is left open where the match is weak. The size entry is marked missing in some rows and otherwise reads once, few, many or a size class.

>TRBJ1-1|few|TRBV6-2/TRBV6-3|.
TGTGCCAGCAGTTACGTCGACACACTGCGTGACACTGAAGCTTTCTTT
CASSYVDTLRDTEAFF
>TRBJ2-1|.|TRBV2|.
TGTGCCAGCACCAGGACAGAGGTGTTCTTC
CASTRTEVFF
>TRBJ2-7|few|TRBV4-1|TRBD2
TGCGCCAGCAGCCAAGATCGGGGGGGCGGGGACGAGCAGTACTTC
CASSQDRGGGDEQYF
>TRBJ1-1|few|TRBV15|.
TGTGCCACCAGCAGAGATAGGGGGATGTACACTGAAGCTTTCTTT
CATSRDRGMYTEAFF
>TRBJ2-2|.|TRBV6-2/TRBV6-3|.
TGTGCCAGCAGTTACTCGATAATTGTTCTGGTGGGGCTGTTTTTT
CASSYSIIVLVGLFF
>TRBJ2-6|.|TRBV5-5|.
TGTGCCAGCAGCCCGCCTCAGAGGGCTGGGGCCAACGTCCTGACTTTC
CASSPPQRAGANVLTF
>TRBJ1-5|few|TRBV10-3|.
TGTGCCATCAGTCTAAGGGGTAGCAATCAGCCCCAGCATTTT
CAISLRGSNQPQHF
>TRBJ2-5|.|TRBV9|TRBD1
TGTGCCAGCAGCCCAGGGGGCGGAATGGAGACCCAGTACTTC
CASSPGGGMETQYF
>TRBJ1-1|many|TRBV7-6|.
TGTGCCAGCACCTCGACAGGAGCTGAAGCTTTCTTT
CASTSTGAEAFF
>TRBJ1-5|.|TRBV6-1|.
TGTGCCAGCAGTGTACGAGGGGCCAGCAATCAGCCCCAGCATTTT
CASSVRGASNQPQHF
>TRBJ1-4|once|TRBV2|.
TGTGCCAGCAGCCGCAGGGGCTTAACTGATGAAAAACTGTTTTTT
CASSRRGLTDEKLFF
>TRBJ1-5|few|TRBV7-8|.
TGTGCCAGCAGCTTTGGGCTCAGGCAGCCCCAGCATTTT
CASSFGLRQPQHF
>TRBJ1-1|.|TRBV12-3/TRBV12-4|.
TGTGCCAGCAGTTTAGGTGGCGGAAATTTAAAAAACACTGAAGCTTTCTTT
CASSLGGGNLKNTEAFF
>TRBJ2-7|.|TRBV10-3|.
TGTGCCATCAGTGAGTCGACACAGCTGTACGAGCAGTACTTC
CAISESTQLYEQYF
>TRBJ1-1|many|TRBV7-2|.
TGTGCCAGCAGCCCAGATGGGGGGCGGACTGAAGCTTTCTTT
CASSPDGGRTEAFF
>TRBJ1-1|.|TRBV24-1|.
TGTGCCACACAAGGGGCAACTGAAGCTTTCTTT
CATQGATEAFF
>TRBJ1-5|many|TRBV7-8|TRBD1
TGTGCCAGCAGCGCACAGGGGAATAGCAATCAGCCCCAGCATTTT
CASSAQGNSNQPQHF
>TRBJ2-7|few|TRBV29-1|TRBD1
TGCAGCGTTGAGAGGGGCAGGGGGCTTCCTTACGAGCAGTACTTC
CSVERGRGLPYEQYF
>TRBJ1-3|.|TRBV4-2|.
TGTGCCAGCAGCCAAGTTAGTGGAGACACCATATATTTT
CASSQVSGDTIYF
>TRBJ2-4|many|TRBV7-2|TRBD1
TGTGCCAGCAGCCTGACAGGGAACATTCAGTACTTC
CASSLTGNIQYF
>TRBJ2-7|.|TRBV6-5|TRBD1
TGTGCCAGCAGCCCCGGGACAGGGCTTCCATACGAGCAGTACTTC
CASSPGTGLPYEQYF
>TRBJ2-5|.|TRBV7-9|TRBD2
TGTGCCAGCAGCTTGACTAGCGGGGTGTTCGGGGAGACCCAGTACTTC
CASSLTSGVFGETQYF
>TRBJ2-7|few|TRBV6-5|TRBD2
TGTGCCAGCAGTTACTCCGAGCGGGGTCCTACCTACGAGCAGTACTTC
CASSYSERGPTYEQYF
>TRBJ1-2|few|TRBV25-1|.
TGTGCCGCGGAGGGGAGGTTGAACTATGGCTACACCTTC
CAAEGRLNYGYTF
>TRBJ1-4|few|TRBV15|.
TGTGCCACCAGCGGGGGGGGAGCATCTTCAGCTAATGAAAAACTGTTTTTT
CATSGGGASSANEKLFF
>TRBJ2-3|.|TRBV6-6|TRBD2
TGTGCCAGCAGTCAGACTAGCGGGGTCCCAGATACGCAGTATTTT
CASSQTSGVPDTQYF
>TRBJ2-2|few|TRBV20-1|TRBD2
TGCAGTGCTAGTATCCTAGCGGGGACCGGGGAGCTGTTTTTT
CSASILAGTGELFF
>TRBJ2-1|.|TRBV12-3/TRBV12-4|TRBD1
TGTGCCAGCAGTTCCACGGGACAGCAATACAATGAGCAGTTCTTC
CASSSTGQQYNEQFF
>TRBJ2-1|.|TRBV28|.
TGTGCCAGCAGTCGTTCCAGGGTACGGGATGAGCAGTTCTTC
CASSRSRVRDEQFF
>TRBJ1-1|few|TRBV6-1|TRBD1
TGTGCCAGCAGAGTGAGTACAGGGGGCACTGAAGCTTTCTTT
CASRVSTGGTEAFF
>TRBJ1-6|many|TRBV11-2|TRBD1
TGTGCCAGCAGCTTAGTGGACAGGGGGAATTCACCCCTCCACTTT
CASSLVDRGNSPLHF
>TRBJ2-1|many|TRBV7-2|.
TGTGCCAGCAGGCGGGACAACGAGGGCGAGCAGTTCTTC
CASRRDNEGEQFF
>TRBJ1-5|.|TRBV2|.
TGTGCCAGCAGTGGCAGTAATAGCAATCAGCCCCAGCATTTT
CASSGSNSNQPQHF
>TRBJ2-7|.|TRBV27|TRBD1
TGTGCCAGCAGTTTCGGACAGGGGGCATCAGAGCAGTACTTC
CASSFGQGASEQYF
>TRBJ1-5|.|TRBV7-8|TRBD1
TGTGCCAGCAGCTTACGGGACAGCGTCAATCAGCCCCAGCATTTT
CASSLRDSVNQPQHF
>TRBJ1-1|.|TRBV7-8|.
TGTGCCAGCAGCTTAAATCCTCTCGGTGAGGAAGATTTCTTT
CASSLNPLGEEDFF
>TRBJ1-1|.|TRBV19|.
TGTGCCAGTAGTCCGAGGGGGGCAGGGGCGGTTAGCACTGAAGCTTTCTTT
CASSPRGAGAVSTEAFF
>TRBJ2-7|many|TRBV6-2/TRBV6-3|TRBD2
TGTGCCAGCACCCTCCGGGGGGTCTCCTACGAGCAGTACTTC
CASTLRGVSYEQYF
>TRBJ2-3|few|TRBV7-9|TRBD2
TGTGCCAGCAGCCGGACTAGCGGGGGGGTTGCCGCAGATACGCAGTATTTT
CASSRTSGGVAADTQYF
>TRBJ2-3|few|TRBV30|.
TGTGCCTGGAACGGTGAAGGGTCTAGCACAGATACGCAGTATTTT
CAWNGEGSSTDTQYF
>TRBJ1-5|many|TRBV7-8|.
TGTGCCAGCAGCTTTGGGGAATTTCAGCCCCAGCATTTT
CASSFGEFQPQHF
>TRBJ1-2|.|TRBV28|.
TGTGCCAGCACCTATCTAGGAGGTCTAGGCTACACCTTC
CASTYLGGLGYTF
>TRBJ1-2|many|TRBV4-2|.
TGTGCCAGCAGCCAAGGGCGAGGCGTGGGAAAAGCTAACTATGGCTACACCTTC
CASSQGRGVGKANYGYTF
>TRBJ1-6|once|TRBV5-1|TRBD1
TGCGCCAGCAGCTTGGGAGGGGGCAGTCCCCCCCTCCACTTT
CASSLGGGSPPLHF
>TRBJ2-3|.|TRBV5-1|TRBD2
TGCGCCAGCAGCTTCGGAGCGGGGGCAGATACGCAGTATTTT
CASSFGAGADTQYF
>TRBJ2-1|.|TRBV2|TRBD2
TGTGCCAGCAGGGACGGATTCGGGGGGATCGGTGAGCAGTTCTTC
CASRDGFGGIGEQFF
>TRBJ1-5|.|TRBV19|TRBD1
TGTGCCACCTCGGACAGGGACTATAGCAATCAGCCCCAGCATTTT
CATSDRDYSNQPQHF
>TRBJ1-1|few|TRBV7-6|.
TGTGCCAGCAGAGCCGGGACATCGAAGAACACTGAAGCTTTCTTT
CASRAGTSKNTEAFF
>TRBJ1-2|once|TRBV29-1|.
TGCAGCGTTGCCGACAGTGAAGACTATGGCTACCCCTTC
CSVADSEDYGYPF
>TRBJ2-3|.|TRBV12-3/TRBV12-4|.
TGTGCCAGCAGTTTATTGACCCAGACTCGTACGCAGTATTTT
CASSLLTQTRTQYF
>TRBJ1-1|many|TRBV7-6|TRBD1
TGTGCCAGCAGCGCGGACAGGGTGACTGAAGCTTTCTTT
CASSADRVTEAFF
>TRBJ2-1|.|TRBV6-2/TRBV6-3|.
TGTGCCAGCAGTTACTCGATGGGGACTGAGCAGTTCTTC
CASSYSMGTEQFF
>TRBJ1-2|.|TRBV11-2|.
TGTGCCAGCAGCTTAGATCATGTGGTGGGTGGCTACACCTTC
CASSLDHVVGGYTF
>TRBJ1-1|many|TRBV7-2|.
TGTGCCAGCAGCTTAATCAGGGTGGGCACTGAAGCTTTCTTT
CASSLIRVGTEAFF
>TRBJ2-1|.|TRBV7-9|TRBD1
TGTGCCAGCACCCTAGGGGGAACAGGGGGTCTCTACAATGAGCAGTTCTTC
CASTLGGTGGLYNEQFF
>TRBJ2-5|.|TRBV5-6|TRBD2
TGTGCCAGCAGCTGGATGGGACTAGCGAGAGAGACCCAGTACTTC
CASSWMGLARETQYF
>TRBJ2-1|once|TRBV5-8|.
TGTGCCAGCGGGCGGGGCTCCTACAATGAGCAGTTCTTC
CASGRGSYNEQFF
>TRBJ2-6|.|TRBV7-6|TRBD2
TGTGCCAGCAGCAAGATCTCCGGGAGGGGCTCTGGCGCCAACGTCCTGACTTTC
CASSKISGRGSGANVLTF
>TRBJ2-7|many|TRBV7-6|TRBD2
TGTGCCAGCAGTCAGTCGGGTCCGGGGGGTAAATCCTACGAGCAGTACTTC
CASSQSGPGGKSYEQYF